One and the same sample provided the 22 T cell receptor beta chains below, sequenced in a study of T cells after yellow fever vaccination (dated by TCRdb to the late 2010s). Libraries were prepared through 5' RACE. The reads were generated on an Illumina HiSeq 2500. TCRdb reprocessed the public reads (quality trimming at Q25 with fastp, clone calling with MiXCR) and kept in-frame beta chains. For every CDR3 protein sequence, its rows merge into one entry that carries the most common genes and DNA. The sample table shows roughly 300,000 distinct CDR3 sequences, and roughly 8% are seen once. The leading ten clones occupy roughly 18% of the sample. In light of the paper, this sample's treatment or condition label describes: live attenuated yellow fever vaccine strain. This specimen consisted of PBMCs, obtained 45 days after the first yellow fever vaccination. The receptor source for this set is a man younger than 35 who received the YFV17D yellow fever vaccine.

CDR3 DNA: TGTGCCTGGAGTGAAGGGTTCTATGGCTACACCTTC. It is translated as CAWSEGFYGYTF. This chain joins TRBV30 and TRBJ1-2; D not resolved. Germline V lookup: CDR1 GTSNPN, CDR2 SVGIG (reference sequence). The CDR3 consists of 12 residues. V gave up 1 base and J gave up 4 bases, with 7 bases separating them.

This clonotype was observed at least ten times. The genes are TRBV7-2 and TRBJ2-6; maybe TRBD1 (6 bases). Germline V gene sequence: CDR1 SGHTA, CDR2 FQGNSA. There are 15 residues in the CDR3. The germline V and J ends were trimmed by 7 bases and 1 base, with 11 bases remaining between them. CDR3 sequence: CASNRESSGANVLTF. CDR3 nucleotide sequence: TGTGCCAGCAACAGGGAAAGTTCTGGGGCCAACGTCCTGACTTTC. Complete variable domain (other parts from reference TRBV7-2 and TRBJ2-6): GAGVSQSPSNKVTEKGKDVELRCDPISGHTALYWYRQSLGQGLEFLIYFQGNSAPDKSGLPSDRFSAERTGGSVSTLTIQRTQQEDSAVYLCASNRESSGANVLTFGAGSRLTVL.

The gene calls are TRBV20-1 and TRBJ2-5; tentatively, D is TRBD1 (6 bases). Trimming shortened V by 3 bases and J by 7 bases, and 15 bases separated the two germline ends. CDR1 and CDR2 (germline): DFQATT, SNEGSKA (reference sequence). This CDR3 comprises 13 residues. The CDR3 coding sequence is TGCAGTGCTAGTTCGCCAGGGGCGGCGACCCAGTACTTC. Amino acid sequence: CSASSPGAATQYF.

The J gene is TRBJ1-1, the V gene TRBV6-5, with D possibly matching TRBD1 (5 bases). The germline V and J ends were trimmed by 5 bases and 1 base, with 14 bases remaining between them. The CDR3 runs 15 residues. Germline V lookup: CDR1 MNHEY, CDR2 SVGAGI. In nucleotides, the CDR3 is TGTGCCAGCAGTCACGCAGGGCGGGCGAACACTGAAGCTTTCTTT. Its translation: CASSHAGRANTEAFF.

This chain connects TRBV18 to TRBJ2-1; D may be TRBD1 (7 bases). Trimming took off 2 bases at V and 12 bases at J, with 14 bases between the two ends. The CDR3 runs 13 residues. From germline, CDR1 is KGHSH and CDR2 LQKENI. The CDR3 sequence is CASSPSGGPGQFF. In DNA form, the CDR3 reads TGTGCCAGCTCACCATCAGGGGGGCCTGGGCAGTTCTTC. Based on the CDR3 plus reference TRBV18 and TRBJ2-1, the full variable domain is NAGVMQNPRHLVRRRGQEARLRCSPMKGHSHVYWYRQLPEEGLKFMVYLQKENIIDESGMPKERFSAEFPKEGPSILRIQQVVRGDSAAYFCASSPSGGPGQFFGPGTRLTVL.

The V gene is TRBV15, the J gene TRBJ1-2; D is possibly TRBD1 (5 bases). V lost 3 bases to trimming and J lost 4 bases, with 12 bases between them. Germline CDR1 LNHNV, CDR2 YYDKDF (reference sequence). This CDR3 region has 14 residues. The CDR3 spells CATSSPGRIYGYTF. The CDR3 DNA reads TGTGCCACCAGCAGCCCGGGACGGATCTATGGCTACACCTTC.

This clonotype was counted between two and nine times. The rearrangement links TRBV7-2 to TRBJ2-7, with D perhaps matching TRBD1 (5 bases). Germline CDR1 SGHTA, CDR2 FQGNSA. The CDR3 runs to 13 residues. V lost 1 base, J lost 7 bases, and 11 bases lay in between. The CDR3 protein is CASSLDGAREQYV. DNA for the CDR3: TGTGCCAGCAGCTTAGATGGGGCGAGGGAGCAGTACGTC.

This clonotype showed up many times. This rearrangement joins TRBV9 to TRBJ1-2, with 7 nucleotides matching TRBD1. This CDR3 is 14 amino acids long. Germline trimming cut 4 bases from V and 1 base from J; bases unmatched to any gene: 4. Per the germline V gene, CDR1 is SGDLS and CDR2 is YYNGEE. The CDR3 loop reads CASSLPGGNYGYTF. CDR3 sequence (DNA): TGTGCCAGCAGCCTGCCAGGGGGTAACTATGGCTACACCTTC.

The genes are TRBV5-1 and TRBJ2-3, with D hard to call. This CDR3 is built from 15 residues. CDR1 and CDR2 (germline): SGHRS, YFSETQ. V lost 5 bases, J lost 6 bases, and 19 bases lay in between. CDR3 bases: TGCGCCAGCAGGTCCCGGGCCGCCGAATTTGATACGCAGTATTTT. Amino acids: CASRSRAAEFDTQYF.

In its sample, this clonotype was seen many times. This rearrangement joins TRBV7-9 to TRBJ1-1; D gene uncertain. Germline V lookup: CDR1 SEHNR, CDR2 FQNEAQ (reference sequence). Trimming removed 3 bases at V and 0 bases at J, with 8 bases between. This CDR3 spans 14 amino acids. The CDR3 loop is CASSLGSVNTEAFF. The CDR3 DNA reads TGTGCCAGCAGCTTGGGGAGTGTGAACACTGAAGCTTTCTTT.

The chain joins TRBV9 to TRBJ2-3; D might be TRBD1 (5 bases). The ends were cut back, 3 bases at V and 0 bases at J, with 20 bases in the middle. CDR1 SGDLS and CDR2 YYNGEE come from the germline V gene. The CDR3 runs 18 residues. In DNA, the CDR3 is TGTGCCAGCAGCGCCCAGTCTTGGACACAGACTAGCACAGATACGCAGTATTTT. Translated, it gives CASSAQSWTQTSTDTQYF.

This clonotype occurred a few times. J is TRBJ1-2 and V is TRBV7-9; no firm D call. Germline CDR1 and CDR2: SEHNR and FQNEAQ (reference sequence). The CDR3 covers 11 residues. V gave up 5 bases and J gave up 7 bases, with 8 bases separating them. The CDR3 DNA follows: TGTGCCAGCAGCCGCCTCTTTGGCTACACCTTC. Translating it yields CASSRLFGYTF. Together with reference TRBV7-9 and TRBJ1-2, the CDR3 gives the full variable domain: DTGVSQNPRHKITKRGQNVTFRCDPISEHNRLYWYRQTLGQGPEFLTYFQNEAQLEKSRLLSDRFSAERPKGSFSTLEIQRTEQGDSAMYLCASSRLFGYTFGSGTRLTVV.

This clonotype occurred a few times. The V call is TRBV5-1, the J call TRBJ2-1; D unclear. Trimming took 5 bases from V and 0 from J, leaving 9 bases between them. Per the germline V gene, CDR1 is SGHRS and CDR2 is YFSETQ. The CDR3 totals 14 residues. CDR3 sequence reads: CASSIPSSYNEQFF. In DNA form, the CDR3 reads TGCGCCAGCAGTATCCCAAGCTCCTACAATGAGCAGTTCTTC.

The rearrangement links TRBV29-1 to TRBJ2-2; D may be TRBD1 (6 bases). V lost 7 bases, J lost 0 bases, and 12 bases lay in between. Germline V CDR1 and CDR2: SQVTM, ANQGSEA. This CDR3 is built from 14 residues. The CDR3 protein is CSAPGTSNTGELFF. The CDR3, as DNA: TGCAGCGCCCCCGGGACATCGAACACCGGGGAGCTGTTTTTT.

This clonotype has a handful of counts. In DNA, the CDR3 is TGTGCTAGTGGTTTTGCCCCGGACAGGGTTGGTTCACCCCTCCACTTT. It yields the protein CASGFAPDRVGSPLHF. The chain joins TRBV12-5 to TRBJ1-6, with 8 bases fitting TRBD1. From germline, CDR1 is LGHNT and CDR2 FRNRAP. This CDR3 contains 16 residues. J lost 9 bases, V lost 3 bases, and 10 bases had no gene match.

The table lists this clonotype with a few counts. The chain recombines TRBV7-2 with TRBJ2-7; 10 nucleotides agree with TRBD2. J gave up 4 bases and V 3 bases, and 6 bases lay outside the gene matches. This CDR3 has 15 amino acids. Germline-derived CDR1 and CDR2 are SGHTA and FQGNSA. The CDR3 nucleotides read TGTGCCAGCAGCTTTTCCCCTAGCGGGGGTTACGAGCAGTACTTC. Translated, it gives CASSFSPSGGYEQYF.

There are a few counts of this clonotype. The CDR3 bases are TGTGCCAGCAGCCCCCGATTCTCTTACACGGATGGCTACACCTTC. It specifies CASSPRFSYTDGYTF. V gene TRBV3-1 combines with J gene TRBJ1-2; D is unclear. Trimming cost V 4 bases and J 6 bases, with 18 bases left between them. The CDR3 consists of 15 residues. The germline gives CDR1 LGHDT, CDR2 YNNKEL (reference sequence).

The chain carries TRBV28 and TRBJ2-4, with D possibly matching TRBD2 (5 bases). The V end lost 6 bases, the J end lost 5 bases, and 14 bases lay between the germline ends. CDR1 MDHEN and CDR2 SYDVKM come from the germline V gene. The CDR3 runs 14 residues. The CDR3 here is CASRFTGGQNIQYF. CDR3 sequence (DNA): TGTGCCAGCAGGTTCACCGGAGGCCAAAACATTCAGTACTTC.

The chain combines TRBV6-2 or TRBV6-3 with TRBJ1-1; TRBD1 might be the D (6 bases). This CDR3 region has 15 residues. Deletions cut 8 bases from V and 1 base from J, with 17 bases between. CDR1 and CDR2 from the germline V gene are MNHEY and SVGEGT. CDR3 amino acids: CASCDGGLRNTEAFF. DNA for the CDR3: TGTGCCAGCTGTGACGGGGGCCTAAGGAACACTGAAGCTTTCTTT.

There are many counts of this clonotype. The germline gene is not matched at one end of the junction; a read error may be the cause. CDR3 protein: CASSLVGADTQYF. For the CDR3, the DNA is TGCGCCAGCAGCTTGGTCGGGGCAGATACGCAGTATTTT. This sequence joins TRBV7-9 and TRBJ2-3, with D tentatively TRBD2 (5 bases). Looked up from germline, CDR1 is SEHNR and CDR2 is FQNEAQ (reference sequence). The CDR3 has 13 amino acids.

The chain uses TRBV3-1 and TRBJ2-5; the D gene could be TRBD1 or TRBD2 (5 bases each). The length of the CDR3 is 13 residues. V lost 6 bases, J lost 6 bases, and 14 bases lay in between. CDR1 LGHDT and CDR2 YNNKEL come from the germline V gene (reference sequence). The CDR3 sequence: CASSRDGVKTQYF. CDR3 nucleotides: TGTGCCAGCAGTCGGGACGGTGTGAAGACCCAGTACTTC.

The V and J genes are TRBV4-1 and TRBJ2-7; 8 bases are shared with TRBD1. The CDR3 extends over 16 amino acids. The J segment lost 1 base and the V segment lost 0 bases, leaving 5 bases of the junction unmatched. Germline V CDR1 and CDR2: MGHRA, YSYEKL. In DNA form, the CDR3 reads TGCGCCAGCAGCCAAGATCGGGACAGGACTTCCTACGAGCAGTACTTC. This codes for CASSQDRDRTSYEQYF.